Each of the 16 T cell receptor beta chains below was sequenced from the same sample in a study of PD-L1 blockade in urothelial cancer (dated by TCRdb to 2016 to 2017). Libraries were built with the immunoSEQ multiplex PCR assay. TCRdb's version of the immuneACCESS table is confined to in-frame rearrangements and falls short of the full clone set. An unresolved V gene accounts for under half of the shortfall where checked; the remainder is of unknown origin. For this sample there are 90,000 or so clones; about 89% appear just once. 0.85% to 1% of the sample is in the top ten clones. Sample time point, as interpreted from the label and publication: pretreatment peripheral blood. Sequencing used PBMCs, obtained around atezolizumab (anti-PD-L1) treatment. All receptors derive from a woman of 80 years or more with urothelial cancer.

The chain employs TRBV2 and TRBJ2-7, with a possible D match to TRBD1 (6 bases). The germline V gene encodes CDR1 SNHLY and CDR2 FYNNEI. Between the trimmed V and J ends, which lost 5 bases and 2 bases, there was a span of 13 bases. The CDR3 has 14 amino acids. For the CDR3, the DNA is TGTGCCAGCAGTACTACAGGGTTCGCCTACGAGCAGTACTTC. It encodes CASSTTGFAYEQYF.

The chain links TRBV6-6 to TRBJ1-2, with TRBD1 matching 7 bases. V shed 5 bases, J shed 8 bases, and the junction held 14 bases outside the gene matches. Germline V CDR1 and CDR2: MNHNY, SVGAGI (reference sequence). The CDR3 covers 15 residues. CDR3 region: CASSLNVDRVSGYTF. CDR3 bases: TGTGCCAGCAGTCTCAATGTCGACAGGGTCTCCGGCTACACCTTC.

The genes are TRBV27 and TRBJ2-2; 9 bases align to TRBD1. The V and J ends lost 5 bases and 6 bases, in that order; junction bases with no gene match: 10. The V gene's germline CDR1 is MNHEY and CDR2 SMNVEV (reference sequence). The CDR3 contains 16 residues. The CDR3 DNA is TGTGCCAGCAGTACTAAGGGACAGGGTAGGGCCGGGGAGCTGTTTTTT. As protein: CASSTKGQGRAGELFF.

The rearrangement uses TRBV7-3 and TRBJ2-3, with D unclear. CDR1 is SGHTA, CDR2 FQGTGA, per germline. The V and J ends lost 5 bases and 0 bases respectively, with 9 bases between them. This CDR3 is built from 14 residues. The CDR3 DNA reads TGTGCCAGCAGCCTGCGTCTCAGCACAGATACGCAGTATTTT. Protein product: CASSLRLSTDTQYF.

This sequence joins TRBV7-9 and TRBJ1-1, with D perhaps matching TRBD1 (6 bases). CDR1 is SEHNR, CDR2 FQNEAQ, per germline (reference sequence). V was shortened by 7 bases and J by 0 bases, with 18 bases between the two germline ends. This CDR3 spans 16 amino acids. Here the CDR3 reads CASTSDRQSMNTEAFF. The CDR3 DNA reads TGTGCCAGCACCTCGGACAGACAATCCATGAACACTGAAGCTTTCTTT.

The chain has TRBV7-9 and TRBJ1-1; maybe TRBD1 (6 bases). The CDR3 has 14 residues. Germline CDR1 reads SEHNR; CDR2 reads FQNEAQ (reference sequence). V lost 6 bases and J lost 11, with 22 bases in between. CDR3 sequence: CASSWDLGGDLAFF. In DNA form, the CDR3 reads TGTGCCAGCAGTTGGGACCTAGGGGGGGATTTGGCTTTCTTT.

The rearrangement uses TRBV5-1 and TRBJ1-1, with D possibly being TRBD1 (5 bases). This CDR3 has 17 residues. The germline V and J ends were trimmed by 0 bases and 4 bases, with 19 bases remaining between them. CDR1 and CDR2 from the germline V gene are SGHRS and YFSETQ. CDR3 in DNA: TGCGCCAGCAGCTTGGGGGTTTACAGGCTTCGGGCCACTGAAGCTTTCTTT. Its protein is CASSLGVYRLRATEAFF.

The rearrangement joins TRBV27 to TRBJ1-3; TRBD1 is a possible D gene (5 bases). The germline V gene has CDR1 MNHEY and CDR2 SMNVEV (reference sequence). With 5 bases removed from V and 4 bases from J, the gap between germline ends came to 12 bases. CDR3 length equals 14 residues. Here the CDR3 reads CASSPLRTGNTIYF. The CDR3 DNA sequence: TGTGCCAGCAGTCCACTGAGGACAGGAAACACCATATATTTT.

The chain links TRBV28 to TRBJ1-5; 8 bases are shared with TRBD1. Germline V gene data show CDR1 as MDHEN and CDR2 as SYDVKM. The J segment lost 6 bases and the V segment lost 6 bases, leaving 10 bases of the junction unmatched. The CDR3 has 15 residues. CDR3 amino acids: CASSLARTGSQPQHF. CDR3 sequence (DNA): TGTGCCAGCAGCTTGGCCCGGACAGGGAGTCAGCCCCAGCATTTT.

The gene calls are TRBV9 and TRBJ2-7; D not certain. Germline V gene lookup returns CDR1 SGDLS and CDR2 YYNGEE. There are 12 residues in the CDR3. Trimming removed 3 bases at V and 5 bases at J, with 9 bases between. The chain's CDR3 is CASSGSSNEQYF. Here the CDR3 DNA reads TGTGCCAGCAGCGGTAGCTCGAACGAGCAGTACTTC.

The rearrangement links TRBV7-3 to TRBJ2-1; 7 bases are a match to TRBD2. Germline V gene lookup returns CDR1 SGHTA and CDR2 FQGTGA. There are 16 residues in the CDR3. The ends lost 1 base at V and 5 bases at J; junction bases unmatched: 8. CDR3 sequence (DNA): TGTGCCAGCAGCTTAAGTTGGGAGGGCCTGAACAATGAGCAGTTCTTC. Translation: CASSLSWEGLNNEQFF.

V is TRBV25-1 and J is TRBJ2-1; 7 bases line up with TRBD1. CDR1 and CDR2 (germline): MGHDK, SYGVNS. Trimming took 3 bases from V and 2 from J; bases not matched to a gene: 4. CDR3 size: 15 residues. The CDR3 reads CASSESQGAYNEQFF. CDR3 nucleotide sequence: TGTGCCAGCAGTGAGTCCCAGGGGGCCTACAATGAGCAGTTCTTC.

The chain combines TRBV29-1 with TRBJ1-4; D gene uncertain. CDR1 and CDR2 (germline): SQVTM, ANQGSEA. V was trimmed by 5 bases and J by 8 bases, leaving 15 bases between them. This CDR3 is built from 13 residues. The CDR3 spells CSVSLSSREKLFF. The CDR3 DNA reads as TGCAGCGTTAGTCTGAGTTCCAGGGAAAAACTGTTTTTT.

CDR3 protein: CASSPLTGGPYEQYF. Here the CDR3 DNA reads TGTGCCAGCAGCCCACTTACGGGAGGGCCATACGAGCAGTACTTC. The chain combines TRBV11-2 with TRBJ2-7; TRBD2 aligns across 8 bases. The CDR3 runs 15 residues. Germline values: CDR1 SGHAT, CDR2 FQNNGV. Germline trimming cut 5 bases from V and 4 bases from J; bases unmatched to any gene: 10.

This clone was seen once. The V and J genes are TRBV4-1 and TRBJ2-1; 10 bases agree with TRBD2. Germline CDR1 and CDR2: MGHRA and YSYEKL. There are 17 residues in the CDR3. J was trimmed by 3 bases and V by 2 bases; bases with no gene match: 7. In nucleotides, the CDR3 is TGCGCCAGCAGCCAACTGTTAGCGGGAGGAGACTACAATGAGCAGTTCTTC. It translates to CASSQLLAGGDYNEQFF.

This clone was seen once. The V gene is TRBV9, the J gene TRBJ2-3, with 7 bases matching TRBD1. CDR1 and CDR2 (germline): SGDLS, YYNGEE. The CDR3 runs 17 residues. Trimming at V came to 2 bases and at J to 3 bases, leaving 12 bases not matched to a gene. The CDR3 DNA is TGTGCCAGCAGCGTTAGATCTAACAGGGGCGCGACAGATACGCAGTATTTT. The encoded protein is CASSVRSNRGATDTQYF.